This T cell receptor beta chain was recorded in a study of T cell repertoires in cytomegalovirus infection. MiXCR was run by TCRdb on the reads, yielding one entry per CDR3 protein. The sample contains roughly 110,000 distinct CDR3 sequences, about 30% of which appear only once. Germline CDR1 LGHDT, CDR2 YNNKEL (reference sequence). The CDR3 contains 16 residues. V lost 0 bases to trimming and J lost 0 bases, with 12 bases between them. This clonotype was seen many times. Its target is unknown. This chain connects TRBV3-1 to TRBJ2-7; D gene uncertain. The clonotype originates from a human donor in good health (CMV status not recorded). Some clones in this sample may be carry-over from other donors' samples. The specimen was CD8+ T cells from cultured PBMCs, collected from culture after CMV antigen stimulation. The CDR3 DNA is TGTGCCAGCAGCCAAGAATCAGCAAGGATCTCCTACGAGCAGTACTTC. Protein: CASSQESARISYEQYF.